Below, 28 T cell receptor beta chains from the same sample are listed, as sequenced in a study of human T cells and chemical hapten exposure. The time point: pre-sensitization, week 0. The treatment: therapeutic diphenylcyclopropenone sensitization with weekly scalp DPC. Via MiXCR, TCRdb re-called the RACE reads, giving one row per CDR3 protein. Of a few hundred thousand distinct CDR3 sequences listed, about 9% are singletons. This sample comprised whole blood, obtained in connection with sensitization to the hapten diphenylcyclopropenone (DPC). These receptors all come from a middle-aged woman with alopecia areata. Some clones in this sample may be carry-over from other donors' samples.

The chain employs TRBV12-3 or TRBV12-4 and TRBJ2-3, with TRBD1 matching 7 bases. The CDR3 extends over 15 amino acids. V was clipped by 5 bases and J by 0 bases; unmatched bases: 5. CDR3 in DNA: TGTGCCAGCAGTGGGACAGACTCTAGCACAGATACGCAGTATTTT. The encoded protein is CASSGTDSSTDTQYF.

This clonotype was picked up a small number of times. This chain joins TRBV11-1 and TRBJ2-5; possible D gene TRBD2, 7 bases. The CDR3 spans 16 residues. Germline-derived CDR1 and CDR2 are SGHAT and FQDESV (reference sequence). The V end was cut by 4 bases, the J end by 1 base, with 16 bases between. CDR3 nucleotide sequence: TGTGCCAGCAGCTGGGGCCGGGGGGCATTCCAAGAGACCCAGTACTTC. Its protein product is CASSWGRGAFQETQYF.

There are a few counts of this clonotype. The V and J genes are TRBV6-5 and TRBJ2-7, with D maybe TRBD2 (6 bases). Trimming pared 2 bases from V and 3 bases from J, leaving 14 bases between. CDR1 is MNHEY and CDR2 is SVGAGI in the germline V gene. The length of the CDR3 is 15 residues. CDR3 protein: CASSYRLQGGYEQYF. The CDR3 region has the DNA TGTGCCAGCAGTTACCGCCTCCAGGGAGGCTACGAGCAGTACTTC.

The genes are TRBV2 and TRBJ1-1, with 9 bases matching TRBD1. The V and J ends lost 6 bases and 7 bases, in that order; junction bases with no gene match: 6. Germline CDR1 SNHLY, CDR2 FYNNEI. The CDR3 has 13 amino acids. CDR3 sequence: CASRNRGRVEAFF. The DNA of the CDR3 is TGTGCCAGCAGGAACAGGGGGCGGGTTGAAGCTTTCTTT.

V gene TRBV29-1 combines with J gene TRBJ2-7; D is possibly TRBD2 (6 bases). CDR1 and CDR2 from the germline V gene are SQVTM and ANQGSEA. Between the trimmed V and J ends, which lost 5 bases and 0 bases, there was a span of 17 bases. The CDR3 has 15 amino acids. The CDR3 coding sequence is TGCAGCGTTATCGGGACTGCCGCGAGCTCCTACGAGCAGTACTTC. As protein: CSVIGTAASSYEQYF.

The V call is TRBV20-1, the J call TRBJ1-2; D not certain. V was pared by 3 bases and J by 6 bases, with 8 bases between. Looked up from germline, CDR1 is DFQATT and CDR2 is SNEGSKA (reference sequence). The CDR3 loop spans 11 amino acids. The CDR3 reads CSARSPDGYTF. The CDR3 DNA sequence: TGCAGTGCTAGGAGCCCGGATGGCTACACCTTC.

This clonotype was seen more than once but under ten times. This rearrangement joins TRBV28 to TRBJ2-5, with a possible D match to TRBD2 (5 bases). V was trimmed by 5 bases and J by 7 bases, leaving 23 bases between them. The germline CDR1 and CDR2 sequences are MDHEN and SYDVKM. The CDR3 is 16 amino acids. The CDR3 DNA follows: TGTGCCAGCAGTCCCTCCCAAGGGAGATTGTACAGGACCCAGTACTTC. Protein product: CASSPSQGRLYRTQYF.

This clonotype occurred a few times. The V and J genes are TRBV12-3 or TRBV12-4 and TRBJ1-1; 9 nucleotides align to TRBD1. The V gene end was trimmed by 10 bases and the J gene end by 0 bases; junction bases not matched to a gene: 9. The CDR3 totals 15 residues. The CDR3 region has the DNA TGTGCCACCTCGAGGACAGGGGCTATGAACACTGAAGCTTTCTTT. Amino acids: CATSRTGAMNTEAFF.

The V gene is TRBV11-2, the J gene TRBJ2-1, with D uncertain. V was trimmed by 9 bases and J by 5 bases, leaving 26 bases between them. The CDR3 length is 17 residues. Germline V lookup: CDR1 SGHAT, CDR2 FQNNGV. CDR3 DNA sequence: TGTGCCAGTAGCCTCCTCCGGGCGGCGGTACTTAACAATGAGCAGTTCTTC. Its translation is CASSLLRAAVLNNEQFF.

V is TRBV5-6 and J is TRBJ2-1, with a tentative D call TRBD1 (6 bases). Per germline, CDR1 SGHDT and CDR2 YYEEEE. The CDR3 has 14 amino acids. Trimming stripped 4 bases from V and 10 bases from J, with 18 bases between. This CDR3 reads CASSPGDPRSEQFF. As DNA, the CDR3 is TGTGCCAGCAGCCCAGGGGACCCGAGGAGCGAGCAGTTCTTC.

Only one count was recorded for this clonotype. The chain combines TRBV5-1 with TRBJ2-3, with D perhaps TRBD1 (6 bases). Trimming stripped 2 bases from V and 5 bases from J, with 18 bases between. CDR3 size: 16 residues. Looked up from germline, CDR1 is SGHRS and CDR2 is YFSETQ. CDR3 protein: CASSFDSTGIVDTQYF. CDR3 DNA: TGCGCCAGCAGCTTCGACTCTACAGGGATAGTAGATACGCAGTATTTT.

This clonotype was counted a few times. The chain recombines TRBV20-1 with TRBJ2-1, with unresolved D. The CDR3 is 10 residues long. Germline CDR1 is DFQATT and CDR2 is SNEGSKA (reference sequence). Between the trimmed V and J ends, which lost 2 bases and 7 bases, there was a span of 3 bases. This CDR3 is CSARTNEQFF. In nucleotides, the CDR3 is TGCAGTGCTAGAACTAATGAGCAGTTCTTC.

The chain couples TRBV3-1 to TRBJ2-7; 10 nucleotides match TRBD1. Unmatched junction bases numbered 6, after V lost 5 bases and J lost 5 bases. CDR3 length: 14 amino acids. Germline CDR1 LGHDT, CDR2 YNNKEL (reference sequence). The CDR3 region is CASSARQGADEQYF. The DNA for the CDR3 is TGTGCCAGCAGCGCCCGACAGGGGGCGGACGAGCAGTACTTC.

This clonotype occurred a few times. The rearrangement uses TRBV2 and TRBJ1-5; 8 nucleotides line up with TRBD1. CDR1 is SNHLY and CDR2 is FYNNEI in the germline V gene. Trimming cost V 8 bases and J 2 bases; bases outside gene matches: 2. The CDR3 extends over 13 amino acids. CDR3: CASDRGGNQPQHF. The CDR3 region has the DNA TGTGCCAGCGACAGGGGCGGCAATCAGCCCCAGCATTTT.

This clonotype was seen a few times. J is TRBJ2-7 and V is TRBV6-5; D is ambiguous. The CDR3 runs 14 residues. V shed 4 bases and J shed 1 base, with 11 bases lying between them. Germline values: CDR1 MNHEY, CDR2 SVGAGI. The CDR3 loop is CASSLQSSSYEQYF. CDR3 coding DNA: TGTGCCAGCAGTTTGCAGAGTTCTTCCTACGAGCAGTACTTC.

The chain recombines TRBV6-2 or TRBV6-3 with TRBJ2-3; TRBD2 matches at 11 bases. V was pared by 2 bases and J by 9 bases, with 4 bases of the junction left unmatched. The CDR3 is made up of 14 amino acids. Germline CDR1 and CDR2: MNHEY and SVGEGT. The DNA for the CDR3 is TGTGCCAGCAGTTACGGCCTAGCGGGAGGAACGCAGTATTTT. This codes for CASSYGLAGGTQYF.

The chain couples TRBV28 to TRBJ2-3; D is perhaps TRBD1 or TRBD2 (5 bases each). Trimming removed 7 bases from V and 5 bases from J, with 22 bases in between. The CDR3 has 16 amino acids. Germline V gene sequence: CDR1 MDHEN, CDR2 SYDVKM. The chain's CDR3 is CASKQEGIPRGDTQYF. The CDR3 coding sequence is TGTGCCAGCAAGCAAGAGGGGATCCCCCGAGGAGATACGCAGTATTTT.

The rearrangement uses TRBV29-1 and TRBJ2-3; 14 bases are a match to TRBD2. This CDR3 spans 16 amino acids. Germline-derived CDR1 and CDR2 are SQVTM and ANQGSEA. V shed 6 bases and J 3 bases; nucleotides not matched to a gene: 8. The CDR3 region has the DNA TGCAGCGTAAGACTAGCGGGAGGGCCGGGGACAGATACGCAGTATTTT. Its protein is CSVRLAGGPGTDTQYF.

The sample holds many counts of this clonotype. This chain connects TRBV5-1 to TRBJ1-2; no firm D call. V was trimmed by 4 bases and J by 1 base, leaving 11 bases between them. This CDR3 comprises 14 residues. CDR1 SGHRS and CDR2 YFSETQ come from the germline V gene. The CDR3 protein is CASSGVGNNYGYTF. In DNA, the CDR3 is TGCGCCAGCAGCGGGGTCGGAAATAACTATGGCTACACCTTC.

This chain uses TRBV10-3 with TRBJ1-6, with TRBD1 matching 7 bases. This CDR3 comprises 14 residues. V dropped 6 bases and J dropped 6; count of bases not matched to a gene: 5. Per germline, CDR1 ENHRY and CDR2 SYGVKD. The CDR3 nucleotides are TGTGCCATCAGATCGGGACAGCTTAATTCACCCCTCCACTTT. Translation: CAIRSGQLNSPLHF.

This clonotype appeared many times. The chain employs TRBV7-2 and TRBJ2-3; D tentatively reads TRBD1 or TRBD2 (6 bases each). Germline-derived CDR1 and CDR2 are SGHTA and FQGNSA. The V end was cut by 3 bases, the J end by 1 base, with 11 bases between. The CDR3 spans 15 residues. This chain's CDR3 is CASSLGGGRTDTQYF. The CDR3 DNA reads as TGTGCCAGCAGCTTGGGGGGCGGGCGCACAGATACGCAGTATTTT.

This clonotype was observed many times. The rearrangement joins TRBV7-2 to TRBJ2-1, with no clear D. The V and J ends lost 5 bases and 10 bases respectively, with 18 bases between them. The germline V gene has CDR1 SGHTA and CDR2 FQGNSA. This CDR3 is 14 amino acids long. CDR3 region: CASSLPPGRSEQFF. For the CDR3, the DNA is TGTGCCAGCAGCCTCCCACCCGGGCGGTCAGAGCAGTTCTTC.

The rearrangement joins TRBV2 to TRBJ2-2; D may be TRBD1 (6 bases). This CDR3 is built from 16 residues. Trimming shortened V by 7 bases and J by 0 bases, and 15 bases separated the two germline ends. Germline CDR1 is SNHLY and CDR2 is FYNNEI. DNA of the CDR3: TGTGCCAGCACCCGGGCTGACAGGCCGAACACCGGGGAGCTGTTTTTT. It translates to CASTRADRPNTGELFF. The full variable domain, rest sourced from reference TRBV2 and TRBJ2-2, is EPEVTQTPSHQVTQMGQEVILRCVPISNHLYFYWYRQILGQKVEFLVSFYNNEISEKSEIFDDQFSVERPDGSNFTLKIRSTKLEDSAMYFCASTRADRPNTGELFFGEGSRLTVL.

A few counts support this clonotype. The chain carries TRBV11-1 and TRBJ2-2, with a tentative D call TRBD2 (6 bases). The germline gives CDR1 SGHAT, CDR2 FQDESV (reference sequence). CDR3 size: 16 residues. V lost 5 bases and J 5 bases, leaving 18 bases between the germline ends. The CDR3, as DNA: TGTGCCAGCAGCCCGCGGGGAGGCGTGGGAACCGGGGAGCTGTTTTTT. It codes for CASSPRGGVGTGELFF.

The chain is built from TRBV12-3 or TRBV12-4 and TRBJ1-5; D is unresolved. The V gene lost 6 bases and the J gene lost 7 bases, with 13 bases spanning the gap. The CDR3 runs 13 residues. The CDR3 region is CASSWGEWQPQHF. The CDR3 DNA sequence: TGTGCCAGCAGCTGGGGAGAGTGGCAGCCCCAGCATTTT.

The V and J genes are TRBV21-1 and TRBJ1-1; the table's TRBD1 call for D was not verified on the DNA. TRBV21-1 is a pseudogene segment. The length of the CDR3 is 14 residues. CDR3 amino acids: CASSTPQSHTEAFF. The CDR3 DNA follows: TGTGCCAGCAGCACCCCCCAGTCCCACACTGAAGCTTTCTTT.

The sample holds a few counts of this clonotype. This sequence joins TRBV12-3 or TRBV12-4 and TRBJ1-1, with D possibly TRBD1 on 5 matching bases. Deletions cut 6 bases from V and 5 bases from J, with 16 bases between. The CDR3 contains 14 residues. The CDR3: CASRAQGSRTEAFF. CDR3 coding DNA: TGTGCCAGCAGAGCCCAGGGCAGCCGGACTGAAGCTTTCTTT.

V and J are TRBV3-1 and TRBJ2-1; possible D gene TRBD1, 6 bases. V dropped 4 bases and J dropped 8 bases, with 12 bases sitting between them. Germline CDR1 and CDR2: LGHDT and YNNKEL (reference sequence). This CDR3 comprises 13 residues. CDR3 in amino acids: CASSRGPQYEQFF. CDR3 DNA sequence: TGTGCCAGCAGCCGGGGGCCCCAGTATGAGCAGTTCTTC.